Below, 31 T cell receptor beta chains from the same sample are listed, as sequenced in a study of OX40 agonist ivuxolimab in advanced cancers. Sequenced by immunoSEQ multiplex PCR; TCRdb stores in-frame clones only, minus some. The table lists some 54,000 clones, 60% to 80% of them singletons. Sequenced material: CD4+ or CD8+ T cells sorted from blood, taken in a trial of the OX40 agonist ivuxolimab. These receptors all come from an adult with an advanced solid tumor such as melanoma, head and neck, liver or kidney cancer.

The V call is TRBV9, the J call TRBJ1-1; no reliable D call. Germline V gene lookup returns CDR1 SGDLS and CDR2 YYNGEE. The V end was cut by 4 bases, the J end by 1 base, with 8 bases between. The CDR3 loop spans 13 amino acids. CDR3 in amino acids: CASSLWQNTEAFF. The CDR3 nucleotides are TGTGCCAGCAGCCTATGGCAGAACACTGAAGCTTTCTTT.

This clone was found a few times. The chain recombines TRBV7-2 with TRBJ2-2, with TRBD2 matching over 10 bases. Germline trimming cut 5 bases from V and 6 bases from J; bases unmatched to any gene: 6. Germline CDR1 reads SGHTA; CDR2 reads FQGNSA. The CDR3 loop spans 15 amino acids. CDR3 in amino acids: CASSPLAGEAGELFF. CDR3 DNA: TGTGCCAGCAGCCCGCTAGCGGGGGAGGCCGGGGAGCTGTTTTTT.

This clone was counted a few times. The chain combines TRBV18 with TRBJ2-5, with a weak D call TRBD1 (5 bases). The germline CDR1 and CDR2 sequences are KGHSH and LQKENI. Trimming cost V 2 bases and J 6 bases, with 10 bases left between them. CDR3 length: 13 amino acids. CDR3 region: CASSPSGLQTQYF. The DNA of the CDR3 is TGTGCCAGCTCACCATCAGGGCTGCAGACCCAGTACTTC.

The rearrangement joins TRBV7-8 to TRBJ2-2, with a weak D call TRBD2 (6 bases). Germline V gene data show CDR1 as SGHVS and CDR2 as FQNEAQ. Trimming pared 1 base from V and 7 bases from J, leaving 10 bases between. CDR3 length: 14 amino acids. The CDR3 sequence is CASSLGGLDGELFF. The CDR3 DNA sequence: TGTGCCAGCAGCTTAGGGGGACTCGACGGGGAGCTGTTTTTT.

J is TRBJ2-7 and V is TRBV2; 7 bases match TRBD1. Trimming cost V 6 bases and J 4 bases; bases outside gene matches: 27. Germline-derived CDR1 and CDR2 are SNHLY and FYNNEI. The CDR3 is made up of 20 amino acids. The CDR3 reads CASRTAGRWTGPRPSYEQYF. The CDR3 DNA reads TGTGCCAGCAGGACCGCAGGCAGATGGACAGGTCCCCGTCCTTCGTACGAGCAGTACTTC. The entire variable domain, with the rest obtained from reference TRBV2 and TRBJ2-7, is as follows: EPEVTQTPSHQVTQMGQEVILRCVPISNHLYFYWYRQILGQKVEFLVSFYNNEISEKSEIFDDQFSVERPDGSNFTLKIRSTKLEDSAMYFCASRTAGRWTGPRPSYEQYFGPGTRLTVT.

The CDR3 loop reads CASRGHYSNQPQHF. CDR3 sequence (DNA): TGTGCCAGCAGGGGCCATTATAGCAATCAGCCCCAGCATTTT. The chain uses TRBV2 and TRBJ1-5, with D uncertain. The germline gives CDR1 SNHLY, CDR2 FYNNEI. This CDR3 is 14 amino acids long. The V and J ends lost 6 bases and 0 bases respectively, with 9 bases between them. The full variable domain, with the rest looked up from reference TRBV2 and TRBJ1-5, is EPEVTQTPSHQVTQMGQEVILRCVPISNHLYFYWYRQILGQKVEFLVSFYNNEISEKSEIFDDQFSVERPDGSNFTLKIRSTKLEDSAMYFCASRGHYSNQPQHFGDGTRLSIL.

J is TRBJ1-2 and V is TRBV19; no reliable D call. The CDR3 consists of 14 residues. Per germline, CDR1 LNHDA and CDR2 SQIVND (reference sequence). V dropped 5 bases and J dropped 5 bases, with 15 bases sitting between them. The CDR3 loop is CASSLSTGRYGYTF. CDR3 DNA sequence: TGTGCCAGTAGTCTCTCGACGGGTAGATATGGCTACACCTTC.

The chain employs TRBV25-1 and TRBJ2-2; D gene uncertain. Germline V lookup: CDR1 MGHDK, CDR2 SYGVNS. The V end lost 3 bases, the J end lost 0 bases, and 8 bases lay between the germline ends. This CDR3 has 15 amino acids. In DNA, the CDR3 is TGTGCCAGCAGTGATGGCTTGACGAACACCGGGGAGCTGTTTTTT. Amino acid sequence: CASSDGLTNTGELFF.

This CDR3 reads CASSVPYPARGHSGYTF. The CDR3 coding sequence is TGTGCCAGCAGTGTTCCGTACCCTGCCAGGGGACACTCTGGCTACACCTTC. The chain employs TRBV2 and TRBJ1-2; D possibly corresponds to TRBD1 (6 bases). CDR3 length: 17 residues. The germline V and J ends were trimmed by 4 bases and 7 bases, with 25 bases remaining between them. Germline values: CDR1 SNHLY, CDR2 FYNNEI.

The J gene is TRBJ1-4, the V gene TRBV5-6; D not certain. Germline CDR1 SGHDT, CDR2 YYEEEE. The CDR3 is 15 residues long. The ends were cut back, 2 bases at V and 4 bases at J, with 12 bases in the middle. CDR3 amino acids: CASSFLARINEKLFF. CDR3 bases: TGTGCCAGCAGCTTCTTGGCCCGGATTAATGAAAAACTGTTTTTT.

The V and J genes are TRBV29-1 and TRBJ1-1; D uncertain. In germline, CDR1 is SQVTM, CDR2 ANQGSEA. Trimming cost V 7 bases and J 3 bases, with 15 bases left between them. This CDR3 has 13 amino acids. DNA of the CDR3: TGCAGCGCGACATCCTACCCGGACACTGAAGCTTTCTTT. It codes for CSATSYPDTEAFF.

The chain has TRBV7-2 and TRBJ2-7, with 10 bases identical to TRBD2. This CDR3 region has 16 residues. The trim removed 3 bases at V and 1 base at J, leaving 6 bases unmatched. Germline lookup yields CDR1 SGHTA and CDR2 FQGNSA. The CDR3 protein is CASSFLGLAKSYEQYF. The CDR3 DNA follows: TGTGCCAGCAGCTTCCTGGGACTAGCGAAATCCTACGAGCAGTACTTC.

This chain joins TRBV15 and TRBJ2-5; no definite D call. CDR3 length: 15 amino acids. Germline CDR1 LNHNV, CDR2 YYDKDF (reference sequence). The V and J ends lost 4 bases and 2 bases respectively, with 14 bases between them. This CDR3 is CATSIQILVQETQYF. The CDR3 nucleotides read TGTGCCACCAGCATTCAGATATTGGTGCAAGAGACCCAGTACTTC.

A few counts support this clone. V is TRBV18 and J is TRBJ2-2; D is possibly TRBD1 or TRBD2 (5 bases each). Germline lookup yields CDR1 KGHSH and CDR2 LQKENI. V lost 4 bases and J 4 bases, leaving 19 bases between the germline ends. The length of the CDR3 is 17 residues. The CDR3 nucleotides read TGTGCCAGCTCACGCCGGGACGGCCACCGCGGCACCGGGGAGCTGTTTTTT. It translates to CASSRRDGHRGTGELFF.

V gene TRBV7-6 combines with J gene TRBJ1-6; D ambiguous. The V end was cut by 5 bases, the J end by 4 bases, with 15 bases between. The CDR3 sequence is 16 residues long. The germline V gene encodes CDR1 SGHVS and CDR2 FNYEAQ. CDR3 in DNA: TGTGCCAGCAGCCCCCTAGCCGGTGGGTATAATTCACCCCTCCACTTT. It specifies CASSPLAGGYNSPLHF.

The rearrangement joins TRBV6-5 to TRBJ1-1; D is uncertain. The germline V gene encodes CDR1 MNHEY and CDR2 SVGAGI. Trimming removed 6 bases from V and 1 base from J, with 15 bases in between. The CDR3 runs to 15 residues. The CDR3: CASSPAGVGNTEAFF. For the CDR3, the DNA is TGTGCCAGCAGCCCAGCGGGCGTCGGGAACACTGAAGCTTTCTTT.

The V gene is TRBV5-8, the J gene TRBJ1-1, with D perhaps TRBD1 (5 bases). Trimming took 0 bases from V and 3 from J, leaving 12 bases between them. From germline, CDR1 is SGHTS and CDR2 YDEGEE. There are 15 residues in the CDR3. The CDR3 DNA is TGTGCCAGCAGCTTGGGGGGCAGGCGTTACACTGAAGCTTTCTTT. Its protein product is CASSLGGRRYTEAFF.

The chain joins TRBV4-1 to TRBJ2-3; D may be TRBD1 (6 bases). V was trimmed by 4 bases and J by 0 bases, leaving 14 bases between them. Germline lookup yields CDR1 MGHRA and CDR2 YSYEKL. The CDR3 sequence is 16 residues long. Written as DNA, the CDR3 is TGCGCCAGCAGCCGAGGGACAAAGTCTAGCACAGATACGCAGTATTTT. Its translation: CASSRGTKSSTDTQYF.

The rearrangement links TRBV27 to TRBJ2-3; TRBD1 or TRBD2 may be the D gene (8 bases each). CDR3 length equals 17 residues. Between the trimmed V and J ends, which lost 4 bases and 2 bases, there was a span of 19 bases. Germline V gives CDR1 MNHEY, CDR2 SMNVEV (reference sequence). This CDR3 is CASSSRRGRGDTDTQYF. As DNA, the CDR3 is TGTGCCAGCAGTTCGCGCAGGGGGCGGGGGGACACAGATACGCAGTATTTT.

V usage is TRBV19 and J usage is TRBJ2-1; 7 bases are a match to TRBD2. Unmatched junction bases numbered 9, after V lost 7 bases and J lost 3 bases. This CDR3 spans 15 amino acids. Per germline, CDR1 LNHDA and CDR2 SQIVND (reference sequence). Here the CDR3 DNA reads TGTGCCAGTACCCGGCGGGAGTCTGGCTACAATGAGCAGTTCTTC. Residues: CASTRRESGYNEQFF.

The chain carries TRBV14 and TRBJ1-1; D is uncertain. The CDR3 covers 11 residues. V lost 3 bases and J lost 10, with 9 bases in between. Germline values: CDR1 SGHDN, CDR2 FVKESK. DNA for the CDR3: TGTGCCAGCAGCCAGATTGAAGGAGCTTTCTTT. Its protein product is CASSQIEGAFF.

The chain has TRBV9 and TRBJ1-2; D might be TRBD1 (5 bases). The V end was cut by 0 bases, the J end by 8 bases, with 14 bases between. The CDR3 length is 14 residues. Germline V gives CDR1 SGDLS, CDR2 YYNGEE. The CDR3 DNA reads TGTGCCAGCAGCGTAGGAGGAACGGGACGAGGCTACACCTTC. This encodes CASSVGGTGRGYTF.

The chain joins TRBV4-1 to TRBJ1-1; D remains unclear. Trimming took 0 bases from V and 8 from J, leaving 13 bases between them. CDR1 MGHRA and CDR2 YSYEKL come from the germline V gene. The CDR3 spans 14 residues. The CDR3 DNA reads TGCGCCAGCAGCCAAGATCGAGTCGTACTGGAAGCTTTCTTT. The encoded protein is CASSQDRVVLEAFF.

This clone occurred once. V and J are TRBV5-1 and TRBJ2-5, with a possible D match to TRBD2 (5 bases). Germline lookup yields CDR1 SGHRS and CDR2 YFSETQ. The V and J ends lost 4 bases and 2 bases respectively, with 12 bases between them. This CDR3 has 14 amino acids. The CDR3 is CASSAGGPQETQYF. As DNA, the CDR3 is TGCGCCAGCAGCGCGGGCGGTCCGCAAGAGACCCAGTACTTC.

The table lists this clone with a count of one. This chain uses TRBV30 with TRBJ2-3, with a possible D match to TRBD2 (6 bases). From germline, CDR1 is GTSNPN and CDR2 SVGIG (reference sequence). The CDR3 spans 14 residues. V lost 6 bases and J 3 bases, leaving 16 bases between the germline ends. Here the CDR3 reads CACLGLAMTDTQYF. The DNA of the CDR3 is TGTGCCTGCCTTGGGCTAGCGATGACAGATACGCAGTATTTT. The whole variable domain, filled in from reference TRBV30 and TRBJ2-3, reads SQTIHQWPATLVQPVGSPLSLECTVEGTSNPNLYWYRQAAGRGLQLLFYSVGIGQISSEVPQNLSASRPQDRQFILSSKKLLLSDSGFYLCACLGLAMTDTQYFGPGTRLTVL.

This chain connects TRBV6-1 to TRBJ1-6; D is uncertain. There are 17 residues in the CDR3. V lost 3 bases and J 0 bases, leaving 12 bases between the germline ends. Germline CDR1 MNHNS, CDR2 SASEGT. The CDR3 nucleotides read TGTGCCAGCAGTGAGAGCACAGCCGGCTCCTATAATTCACCCCTCCACTTT. It yields the protein CASSESTAGSYNSPLHF.

The gene calls are TRBV30 and TRBJ2-7; 8 nucleotides line up with TRBD1. J gave up 1 base and V 2 bases, and 4 bases lay outside the gene matches. Looked up from germline, CDR1 is GTSNPN and CDR2 is SVGIG (reference sequence). The CDR3 consists of 14 residues. CDR3 loop: CAWSLGQGSYEQYF. The CDR3 DNA sequence: TGTGCCTGGAGTCTCGGACAGGGATCCTACGAGCAGTACTTC. Together with reference TRBV30 and TRBJ2-7, the CDR3 gives the full variable domain: SQTIHQWPATLVQPVGSPLSLECTVEGTSNPNLYWYRQAAGRGLQLLFYSVGIGQISSEVPQNLSASRPQDRQFILSSKKLLLSDSGFYLCAWSLGQGSYEQYFGPGTRLTVT.

This clone was found a few times. The chain uses TRBV4-3 and TRBJ1-1; a weak D match, TRBD1 (6 bases). The CDR3 loop spans 14 amino acids. Germline values: CDR1 LGHNA, CDR2 YSLEER. V lost 0 bases and J 5 bases, leaving 10 bases between the germline ends. Here the CDR3 DNA reads TGCGCCAGCAGCCAAGAGAGGCAGGGGACTGAAGCTTTCTTT. Its translation: CASSQERQGTEAFF.

The chain combines TRBV6-1 with TRBJ1-2; D is unclear. This CDR3 spans 15 amino acids. CDR1 and CDR2 from the germline V gene are MNHNS and SASEGT. The V and J ends lost 4 bases and 4 bases respectively, with 16 bases between them. This CDR3 reads CASSVGGDYSYGYTF. CDR3 nucleotide sequence: TGTGCCAGCAGTGTCGGAGGTGACTATAGCTATGGCTACACCTTC.

The V gene is TRBV6-5, the J gene TRBJ1-2; possible D gene TRBD1, 5 bases. Germline V CDR1 and CDR2: MNHEY, SVGAGI. The length of the CDR3 is 15 residues. V gave up 2 bases and J gave up 5 bases, with 15 bases separating them. CDR3 protein: CASSYTRGGGYGYTF. As DNA, the CDR3 is TGTGCCAGCAGTTACACCCGGGGGGGAGGTTATGGCTACACCTTC.

The chain has TRBV5-6 and TRBJ2-4, with no clear D. Trimming cost V 3 bases and J 0 bases, with 10 bases left between them. The germline V gene encodes CDR1 SGHDT and CDR2 YYEEEE. This CDR3 has 15 residues. CDR3 DNA: TGTGCCAGCAGCTCCGGACCCCTAGCCAAAAACATTCAGTACTTC. As protein: CASSSGPLAKNIQYF.